Listed below are T cell receptor beta chains from one sample, sequenced in a study of blood T cell repertoires in COVID-19. Sequencing used immunoSEQ multiplex PCR; TCRdb keeps in-frame clones, though not all of them. Of 270,000 or so clones listed, around 85% are singletons. Specimen: peripheral blood. These receptors all come from a human donor with COVID-19, enrolled during active disease. The donor label of this sample is uncertain. CDR3s include the opening cysteine and the closing phenylalanine or tryptophan. The D gene is left open where the match is weak. For some rows the clone size is stated as once, few or many, or as a class when expanded; others skip it.

J gene	V gene	D gene	clone size	CDR3 DNA	CDR3 protein
TRBJ1-1	TRBV6-2/TRBV6-3	NA	NA	TGTGCCAGCAGTGACCTTACAGGGTTGGGCACTGAAGCTTTCTTT	CASSDLTGLGTEAFF
TRBJ2-1	TRBV5-6	TRBD1	NA	TGTGCCAGCAGCTTCGACAGGGGCGATGAGCAGTTCTTC	CASSFDRGDEQFF
TRBJ2-3	TRBV9	TRBD2	NA	TGTGCCAGCAGCGTAGCCCGCGGGAGTGTGACAGATACGCAGTATTTT	CASSVARGSVTDTQYF
TRBJ2-7	TRBV19	TRBD1	NA	TGTGCCAGTAGTATGGACGGGACAGGGGGCAGGTACGAGCAGTACTTC	CASSMDGTGGRYEQYF
TRBJ2-5	TRBV5-1	NA	NA	TGCGCCAGCAGCTACACAGGGAACCAAGAGACCCAGTACTTC	CASSYTGNQETQYF
TRBJ1-2	TRBV2	NA	once	TGTGCCAGCAGTGAAGCGCGGGTCAGGATGGACGGCTACACCTTC	CASSEARVRMDGYTF
TRBJ2-3	TRBV29-1	NA	NA	TGCAGCGTGAGCAGCGGTGATACGCAGTATTTT	CSVSSGDTQYF
TRBJ2-7	TRBV6-5	TRBD2	NA	TGTGCCAGCAGGACACTAGCGGGAGACTACGAGCAGTACTTC	CASRTLAGDYEQYF
TRBJ1-2	TRBV30	TRBD1	once	TGTGCCTGGAGTGTTGACAGGGGGAACTATGGCTACACCTTC	CAWSVDRGNYGYTF
TRBJ1-5	TRBV7-2	TRBD1	NA	TGTGCCAGCAGCCCCGGCGCGGGACAGGAGCCCTCCCAGCATTTT	CASSPGAGQEPSQHF
TRBJ2-5	TRBV10-3	NA	NA	TGTGCCATCAGTGAGATCGGGGAGACCCAGTACTTC	CAISEIGETQYF
TRBJ1-5	TRBV3-1/TRBV3-2	NA	NA	TGTGCCAGCAGCCAAGGGAGTGGCAATCAGCCCCAGCATTTT	CASSQGSGNQPQHF
TRBJ1-2	TRBV4-3	NA	NA	TGCGCCAGCAGCCCGAAGGGCAGGGCCTCGGGTGGCTACACCTTC	CASSPKGRASGGYTF
TRBJ2-1	TRBV20-1	NA	NA	TGCAGTGCCTCGTCGTCTACAGGTCGGTTCTTC	CSASSSTGRFF
TRBJ2-3	TRBV12-3/TRBV12-4	NA	NA	TGTGCCACTACGCGGAGGGGCACAGATACGCAGTATTTT	CATTRRGTDTQYF
TRBJ2-1	TRBV7-9	TRBD2	NA	TGTGCCAGCAGCTTAAGTAGGGGAGCGGGAGGTAATGAGCAGTTCTTC	CASSLSRGAGGNEQFF